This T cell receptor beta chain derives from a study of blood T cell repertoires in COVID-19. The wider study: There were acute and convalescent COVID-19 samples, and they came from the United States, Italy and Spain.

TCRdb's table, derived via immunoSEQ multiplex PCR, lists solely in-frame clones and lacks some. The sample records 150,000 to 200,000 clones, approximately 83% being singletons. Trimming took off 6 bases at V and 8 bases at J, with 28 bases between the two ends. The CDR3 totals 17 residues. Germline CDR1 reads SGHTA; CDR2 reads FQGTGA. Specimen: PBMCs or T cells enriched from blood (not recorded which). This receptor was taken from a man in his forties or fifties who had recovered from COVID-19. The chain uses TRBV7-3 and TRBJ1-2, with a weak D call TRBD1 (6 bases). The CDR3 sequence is CASSPEPNSPGGDGYTF. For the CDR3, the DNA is TGTGCCAGCAGTCCAGAACCTAATTCTCCGGGGGGCGACGGCTACACCTTC.